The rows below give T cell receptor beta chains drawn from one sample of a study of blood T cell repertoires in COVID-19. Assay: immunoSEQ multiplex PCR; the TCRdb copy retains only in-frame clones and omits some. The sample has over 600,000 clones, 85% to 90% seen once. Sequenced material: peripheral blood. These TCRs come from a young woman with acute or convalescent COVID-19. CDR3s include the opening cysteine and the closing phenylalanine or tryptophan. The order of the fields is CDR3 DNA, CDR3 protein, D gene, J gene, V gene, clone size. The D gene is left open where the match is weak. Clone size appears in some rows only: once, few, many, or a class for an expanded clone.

DNA: TGTGCCAGCAGCCCCGGGTCCTATAATTCACCCCTCCACTTT; CDR3: CASSPGSYNSPLHF; D: .; J: TRBJ1-6; V: TRBV3-1/TRBV3-2; size: once
DNA: TGCAGCGTTGTGGGAGTAATTAGGACTGAAGCTTTCTTT; CDR3: CSVVGVIRTEAFF; D: .; J: TRBJ1-1; V: TRBV29-1; size: .
DNA: TGTGCCAGCAGCTATTATTCGGTCTATGGCTACACCTTC; CDR3: CASSYYSVYGYTF; D: .; J: TRBJ1-2; V: TRBV7-6; size: .
DNA: TGTGCCAGCACCTCGACAGTGAACTATGGCTACACCTTC; CDR3: CASTSTVNYGYTF; D: .; J: TRBJ1-2; V: TRBV12-3/TRBV12-4; size: .
DNA: TGTGCCAGCAGTCCCATAGGGGACCAAGAGACCCAGTACTTC; CDR3: CASSPIGDQETQYF; D: .; J: TRBJ2-5; V: TRBV6-5; size: .
DNA: TGTGCCAGCAGTGAATGGCCCCCGGGTTCCTACAATGAGCAGTTCTTC; CDR3: CASSEWPPGSYNEQFF; D: .; J: TRBJ2-1; V: TRBV6-1; size: .
DNA: TGTGCCAGCAGCTACACCGGGACAGGAGTATACACCATATATTTT; CDR3: CASSYTGTGVYTIYF; D: TRBD1; J: TRBJ1-3; V: TRBV7-2; size: .
DNA: TGCGCCAGCAGCCACCAACAGGGGGCGACGGGCACAGATACGCAGTATTTT; CDR3: CASSHQQGATGTDTQYF; D: TRBD1; J: TRBJ2-3; V: TRBV4-3; size: .
DNA: TGTGCCACCAGTGATTTGACTAGCGGGGGGCCCACAGATACGCAGTATTTT; CDR3: CATSDLTSGGPTDTQYF; D: TRBD2; J: TRBJ2-3; V: TRBV24-1; size: .
DNA: TGTGCCAGCAGCCAAATACAGGGAGCTGAAGCTTTCTTT; CDR3: CASSQIQGAEAFF; D: .; J: TRBJ1-1; V: TRBV3-1/TRBV3-2; size: .
DNA: TGTGCCTGGAGTGTCCCCCCAGGTCATAATGAGCAGTTCTTC; CDR3: CAWSVPPGHNEQFF; D: .; J: TRBJ2-1; V: TRBV30; size: .
DNA: TGTGCCAGCAGCCTCGGGGGGCCGAGGACGAACACTGAAGCTTTCTTT; CDR3: CASSLGGPRTNTEAFF; D: .; J: TRBJ1-1; V: TRBV14; size: .
DNA: TGTGCCAGCGGAACGACAGGAAACACCGGGGAGCTGTTTTTT; CDR3: CASGTTGNTGELFF; D: .; J: TRBJ2-2; V: TRBV6-4; size: .
DNA: TGTGCCAGCAGCTGGGACAGGGGGAACTATGGCTACACCTTC; CDR3: CASSWDRGNYGYTF; D: TRBD1; J: TRBJ1-2; V: TRBV9; size: .
DNA: TGTGCCAGCAGCTTAGCCGGGGACAGGAATAATTCACCCCTCCACTTT; CDR3: CASSLAGDRNNSPLHF; D: TRBD1; J: TRBJ1-6; V: TRBV7-9; size: .
DNA: TGTGCCAGCAGTTACGCGGCAGATCTGCCGCGTGGCTACACCTTC; CDR3: CASSYAADLPRGYTF; D: .; J: TRBJ1-2; V: TRBV6-2/TRBV6-3; size: .
DNA: TGCGCCAGCAAACACGCGTGGGGGGAAGGTGAAAAACTGTTTTTT; CDR3: CASKHAWGEGEKLFF; D: .; J: TRBJ1-4; V: TRBV10-2; size: .
DNA: TGTGCCAGCACCAGAAGCCCGATCGACAGGGGATTCAGAATAACTGAAGCTTTCTTT; CDR3: CASTRSPIDRGFRITEAFF; D: TRBD1; J: TRBJ1-1; V: TRBV27; size: .
DNA: TGTGCCAGCACCCGGGGGGGACAGGGGCCTTCTGAAGCTTTCTTT; CDR3: CASTRGGQGPSEAFF; D: TRBD1; J: TRBJ1-1; V: TRBV6-5; size: .
DNA: TGTGCCAGCAGTGAGGACGGGAGGACCGGGGAGCTGTTTTTT; CDR3: CASSEDGRTGELFF; D: TRBD2; J: TRBJ2-2; V: TRBV6-6; size: .
DNA: TGTGCCTGGAGTATTGGGACAGATAATTCACCCCTCCACTTT; CDR3: CAWSIGTDNSPLHF; D: TRBD1; J: TRBJ1-6; V: TRBV30; size: .
DNA: TGTGCCAGCAGCCTGGACAGGGGCATTCGGTCGAGCAATCAGCCCCAGCATTTT; CDR3: CASSLDRGIRSSNQPQHF; D: TRBD1; J: TRBJ1-5; V: TRBV7-8; size: .
DNA: TGTGCCAGCAGCTTAGCCCCAGACACTGAAGCTTTCTTT; CDR3: CASSLAPDTEAFF; D: .; J: TRBJ1-1; V: TRBV7-9; size: .